The source of this T cell receptor (beta chain) is a study of T cell responses to AZD1222 COVID-19 vaccine. Study results and caveats: Spike was spanned by vaccine-associated CD4 TCRs, which were dominant at 160-218 and 743-854. Spike-specific TCR breadth and depth both grew after two AZD1222 doses. Donors were largely white British and mainly female; clonal diversity was possibly underestimated.

Here immunoSEQ multiplex PCR was the method, and the copy in TCRdb shows in-frame clones only, minus some. The data show about 120,000 clones, about 91% seen once. As for this clone: The antigen remains undetermined.

The CDR3 extends over 19 amino acids. CDR1 and CDR2 (germline): MNHNS, SASEGT. Unmatched junction bases numbered 16, after V lost 1 base and J lost 5 bases. The rearrangement links TRBV6-1 to TRBJ2-3; 9 bases map to TRBD2. The input for sequencing was peripheral blood, taken on day 0 of AZD1222 vaccination. This clonotype was obtained from an adult in good health. The CDR3 DNA reads as TGTGCCAGCAGTGAAGGGACTAGCGACACAATATGGGGGTTAGATACGCAGTATTTT. Its protein is CASSEGTSDTIWGLDTQYF.